A single sample is the source of the 11 T cell receptor beta chains below, sequenced in a study of cytomegalovirus exposure and HLA in healthy donors. Produced via immunoSEQ multiplex PCR; TCRdb's table is partial and in-frame only. This table has some 140,000 clones, 75% to 90% appearing once. Material: PBMCs. The receptor set was obtained from a man in his late teens or twenties in good health and CMV-seropositive.

This clone has just one count. The V call is TRBV27, the J call TRBJ2-2; 8 nucleotides agree with TRBD2. After removal of 6 bases from V and 0 bases from J, the junction contained 3 bases not matched to a gene. Germline lookup yields CDR1 MNHEY and CDR2 SMNVEV (reference sequence). The CDR3 is 15 amino acids. The CDR3 region is CASRIAGTNTGELFF. The CDR3 DNA follows: TGTGCCAGCAGAATAGCGGGAACGAACACCGGGGAGCTGTTTTTT.

The chain carries TRBV7-2 and TRBJ2-1, with 9 nucleotides matching TRBD2. Germline V CDR1 and CDR2: SGHTA, FQGNSA. This CDR3 contains 15 residues. V lost 5 bases, J lost 3 bases, and 5 bases stayed unmatched. In nucleotides, the CDR3 is TGTGCCAGCAGCCCGAGGACTAGCGTCTACAATGAGCAGTTCTTC. It translates to CASSPRTSVYNEQFF.

The chain carries TRBV21-1 and TRBJ1-4; TRBD1 is the table's D call, not checked against the DNA. TRBV21-1 is described as a pseudogene. The CDR3 spans 17 residues. The CDR3: CASSKGGRCATNEKLFF. Written as DNA, the CDR3 is TGTGCCAGCAGCAAAGGGGGCAGGTGTGCAACTAATGAAAAACTGTTTTTT.

The chain joins TRBV27 to TRBJ2-5; the match to TRBD2 covers 9 bases. The CDR3 spans 15 residues. Germline V lookup: CDR1 MNHEY, CDR2 SMNVEV (reference sequence). Germline trimming cut 3 bases from V and 7 bases from J; bases unmatched to any gene: 9. The CDR3 DNA reads as TGTGCCAGCAGTTTCCAAGCGGGGGGTTTGGCGACCCAGTACTTC. Protein sequence: CASSFQAGGLATQYF.

V usage is TRBV18 and J usage is TRBJ2-1, with no clear D. The germline V gene encodes CDR1 KGHSH and CDR2 LQKENI. The V end lost 3 bases, the J end lost 8 bases, and 11 bases lay between the germline ends. The CDR3 covers 13 residues. The DNA for the CDR3 is TGTGCCAGCTCACCGCTCCGGAGTGATGAGCAGTTCTTC. As protein: CASSPLRSDEQFF.

The chain has TRBV7-2 and TRBJ1-4; D is undetermined. CDR3 length: 13 residues. V shed 5 bases and J shed 2 bases, with 6 bases lying between them. From germline, CDR1 is SGHTA and CDR2 FQGNSA. The CDR3 bases are TGTGCCAGCAGCGGGAGGACTAATGAAAAACTGTTTTTT. It translates to CASSGRTNEKLFF.

V is TRBV10-2 and J is TRBJ2-4, with D possibly matching TRBD1 (5 bases). Trimming pared 8 bases from V and 4 bases from J, leaving 12 bases between. The V gene's germline CDR1 is WSHSY and CDR2 SAAADI. This CDR3 region has 13 residues. CDR3 nucleotide sequence: TGCGCCAGCCCTAGGGGCCGTAAAAACATTCAGTACTTC. It encodes CASPRGRKNIQYF.

The chain has TRBV4-1 and TRBJ2-1, with D possibly matching TRBD1 (6 bases). V lost 4 bases and J 6 bases, leaving 13 bases between the germline ends. CDR1 is MGHRA, CDR2 YSYEKL, per germline. The CDR3 is 14 residues long. The CDR3 DNA reads TGCGCCAGCAGCCGGGGGCTATTGGGCAATGAGCAGTTCTTC. Translated: CASSRGLLGNEQFF.

The chain carries TRBV10-2 and TRBJ2-1; 13 bases match TRBD2. The CDR3 has 15 residues. Trimming cost V 7 bases and J 5 bases; bases outside gene matches: 5. CDR1 and CDR2 from the germline V gene are WSHSY and SAAADI. In DNA form, the CDR3 reads TGCGCCAGCACGACCGGGACTAGCGGGGACAATGAGCAGTTCTTC. Encoded protein: CASTTGTSGDNEQFF.

This chain connects TRBV25-1 to TRBJ2-1, with 11 bases lining up with TRBD1. The CDR3 is made up of 15 amino acids. The V segment lost 4 bases and the J segment 6 bases; nucleotides outside the gene matches: 5. CDR1 is MGHDK and CDR2 is SYGVNS in the germline V gene. In nucleotides, the CDR3 is TGTGCCAGCAGTGTCCCAGGGACAGGGGGCAATGAGCAGTTCTTC. This gives the protein CASSVPGTGGNEQFF. Together with reference TRBV25-1 and TRBJ2-1, the CDR3 gives the full variable domain: EADIYQTPRYLVIGTGKKITLECSQTMGHDKMYWYQQDPGMELHLIHYSYGVNSTEKGDLSSESTVSRIRTEHFPLTLESARPSHTSQYLCASSVPGTGGNEQFFGPGTRLTVL.

This chain uses TRBV30 with TRBJ1-1; no firm D call. Trimming left V 3 bases short and J 7 bases short, with 15 bases between. The CDR3 has 13 residues. Looked up from germline, CDR1 is GTSNPN and CDR2 is SVGIG (reference sequence). CDR3 nucleotides: TGTGCCTGGAGCGAGGGCTTTACAGATGAAGCTTTCTTT. Its protein is CAWSEGFTDEAFF.